This record covers a single T cell receptor (beta chain). Its target is unknown. The length of the CDR3 is 17 residues. The V and J ends lost 6 bases and 1 base, in that order; junction bases with no gene match: 14. The germline CDR1 and CDR2 sequences are MNHEY and SVGAGI. This sample is part of a study of T-cell memory formation after mild COVID-19. TCRdb passed the 5' RACE reads through MiXCR, listing each CDR3 protein once. The table lists 110,000 or so distinct CDR3 sequences, approximately 21% of them singletons. Study results and caveats: Among contracting clones, CD4+ were mainly CM/EM and CD8+ enriched in EMRA. Later expanders leaned CD4+, whereas clones that contracted between day 15 and 85 were balanced CD4/CD8.

The chain has TRBV6-5 and TRBJ1-1, with 7 bases that match TRBD1. Material: PBMCs or a T cell subset sorted from them (not recorded which). This sequence was found in a man aged 18 to 30 who had mild COVID-19 (a few samples of this study predate the infection). Cell type and time point are not known. CDR3 loop: CASRPGQSLGGNTEAFF. DNA of the CDR3: TGTGCCAGCAGACCGGGACAGAGCCTAGGAGGGAACACTGAAGCTTTCTTT.